This T cell receptor (beta chain) was sequenced in a study of T cells after yellow fever vaccination. The CDR3 is made up of 16 amino acids. Trimming cost V 0 bases and J 5 bases; bases outside gene matches: 4. The germline CDR1 and CDR2 sequences are LGHNA and YNFKEQ. A few counts support this clonotype. One entry per CDR3 protein, called by TCRdb with MiXCR from the 5' RACE reads. The table includes hundreds of thousands of distinct CDR3 sequences, 8% to 9.5% detected once. This clonotype was obtained from a man aged 18-30 years who received the YFV17D yellow fever vaccine. The material sequenced was PBMCs, taken more than 35 days after the first yellow fever vaccination. This chain connects TRBV4-2 to TRBJ2-1; 10 bases are a match to TRBD2. The CDR3 region is CASSQEVAGGHNEQFF. The CDR3 DNA is TGTGCCAGCAGCCAAGAGGTAGCGGGGGGCCACAATGAGCAGTTCTTC.